A single TCR beta chain is shown here with its context. No antigen is known for it. No base quality information exists; no much larger clone differs at one position. This specimen belongs to a study of blood T cell repertoires in COVID-19 (TCRdb year 2020). The study in broad terms: The collaborator samples originated in the United States, Italy and Spain and spanned the acute and convalescent phases of COVID-19. The material from the prospective study consisted of cDNA or gDNA derived from T cells, B-cell-depleted T cells, or PBMCs. Subjects who had been exposed to COVID-19, were actively infected with it, or had recovered from it provided the deeply sampled blood TCRbeta repertoires that made up the dataset. The repertoires were made available in a free public database intended to serve as a resource for research on the immune response to SARS-CoV-2. Samples came from the ongoing ImmuneRACE study (first 160 participants) plus 1,254 subjects from 6 global collaborators. A de-identified subject ID, COVID-19 status, age in years and sex were almost always included in the sample metadata. Where HLA class I and class II types were available, the types were taken from metadata supplied by the sample provider, not from assay-based typing. The research as a whole found: Clinical and demographic metadata were provided uncurated, with the amount varying by source and participant.

The immunoSEQ Assay, a bias-controlled multiplex PCR, was used to amplify TCRbeta CDR3 regions from genomic DNA. Processing in the source paper ran as follows. The number of nucleated cells in each sample was estimated by amplification of reference gene primers within the assay. To quantify the absolute abundance of each unique TCRbeta CDR3 rearrangement, sequence reads were collapsed and filtered. For each sample, productive Simpson clonality was calculated as the square root of Simpson's diversity index across productive rearrangements. The source is immuneACCESS, and TCRdb retained only in-frame sequences with V and J called. Part of the clones is not carried over; for the studies checked, unresolved V genes explain less than half of this, and the remainder is unexplained. V and J calls and clone size are given by that table; D and trimming were obtained from the DNA. The sample table lists over 75,000 clones, 80% of them with a count of one. The ten largest clones take up about 15% of the sample.

Each collaborating institution followed its own protocols to collect whole blood in K2EDTA tubes. Collaborator samples were shipped for TCRbeta analysis as frozen whole blood, isolated PBMCs, or DNA extracted from either sample type. This TCR was sampled from a human donor in a cohort sampled during active COVID-19. The sequenced sample consisted of peripheral blood.

The DNA reads TGTGCCACCAGTGATTTAACCCTCCGGTCCAAGGGGATTGAAAAACTGTTTTTT. Its protein reads: CATSDLTLRSKGIEKLFF. Recombination linked TRBV24-1 to TRBJ1-4, and perhaps TRBD1 as D gene, on 5 matching bases. From a lookup of the germline V gene, CDR1 and CDR2 are KGHDR and SFDVKD. From its cysteine to its phenylalanine, the CDR3 spans 18 amino acids. The DNA shown is the 54-base CDR3, in frame from base 1. V is pared back by 1 base and J by 7 bases, with 21 bases lying between the germline termini.